The rows below give T cell receptor beta chains drawn from one sample of a study of cytomegalovirus exposure and HLA in healthy donors. Sequencing was performed with immunoSEQ multiplex PCR; in TCRdb, only in-frame clones are kept and a portion is missing. The table shows around 160,000 clones, with approximately 78% occurring only once. The specimen sequenced was PBMCs. These receptors came from a man aged 35-49 years in good health and CMV-seropositive. Both conserved end residues are part of each CDR3. A D gene is named only where the DNA matches it firmly. Clone size is shown for a subset of rows, as once, few, many or a class of expanded clone.

TRBV6-5,TRBJ2-1,.,.,CASSYEGSSYNEQFF,TGTGCCAGCAGTTACGAGGGTAGCTCCTACAATGAGCAGTTCTTC
TRBV11-2,TRBJ2-5,.,TRBD2,CASSLERRRGEYF,TGTGCCAGCAGCTTAGAAAGGCGGCGGGGGGAGTACTTC
TRBV6-4,TRBJ1-1,once,.,CASRDTGLNTEASF,TGTGCCAGCCGCGATACAGGGTTGAACACTGAAGCTTCCTTT
TRBV6-1,TRBJ2-5,.,.,CASSESSSAPGRETQYF,TGTGCCAGCAGTGAATCCTCCTCGGCCCCGGGGAGGGAGACCCAGTACTTC
TRBV5-1,TRBJ2-5,.,.,CASSLHRQETQYF,TGCGCCAGCAGCTTACACAGACAAGAGACCCAGTACTTC
TRBV5-1,TRBJ2-1,.,TRBD2,CASSGSSGGSSYNEQFF,TGCGCCAGCAGCGGATCTAGCGGGGGGAGCTCCTACAATGAGCAGTTCTTC
TRBV18,TRBJ1-5,.,TRBD1,CASSPGQGHQPQHF,TGTGCCAGCTCACCGGGACAGGGCCATCAGCCCCAGCATTTT
TRBV7-3,TRBJ2-5,.,TRBD2,CASSPGTSRETQYF,TGTGCCAGCAGCCCCGGGACTAGCAGGGAGACCCAGTACTTC
TRBV5-1,TRBJ1-1,.,TRBD1,CASSLGDRVSLSEAFF,TGCGCCAGCAGCTTGGGGGACAGGGTCAGTCTCTCTGAAGCTTTCTTT
TRBV29-1,TRBJ2-7,.,.,CSVSLLPHEQYF,TGCAGCGTTAGCCTTCTGCCTCACGAGCAGTACTTC
TRBV7-2,TRBJ1-1,once,.,CASSHLRREATEAFF,TGTGCCAGCAGCCACCTCCGCAGGGAGGCCACTGAAGCTTTCTTT
TRBV5-1,TRBJ2-3,.,.,CASSLQARGTDTQYF,TGCGCCAGCAGCTTGCAGGCCAGGGGTACAGATACGCAGTATTTT
TRBV9,TRBJ2-4,.,TRBD2,CASSSIPWTSGIENIQYF,TGTGCCAGCAGCTCAATTCCCTGGACTAGCGGGATTGAAAACATTCAGTACTTC
TRBV7-2,TRBJ2-7,.,TRBD2,CASRPSASGRSEQYF,TGTGCCAGCAGGCCCTCGGCCAGCGGGAGGTCCGAGCAGTACTTC
TRBV25-1,TRBJ2-1,once,.,CASSGYRRTVSYNEQFF,TGTGCCAGCAGTGGCTATCGCCGGACAGTCTCCTACAATGAGCAGTTCTTC
TRBV2,TRBJ1-5,.,.,CASRELTDYQPQHF,TGTGCCAGCAGAGAATTGACAGATTATCAGCCCCAGCATTTT
TRBV5-1,TRBJ2-2,.,.,CASSIPGQANTGELFF,TGCGCCAGCAGCATCCCGGGACAAGCGAACACCGGGGAGCTGTTTTTT
TRBV5-4,TRBJ2-7,.,.,CASSGRGQITYEQYF,TGTGCCAGCAGCGGGCGGGGACAGATAACCTACGAGCAGTACTTC
TRBV19,TRBJ2-4,.,TRBD2,CASSSGTSGKNIQYF,TGTGCCAGTAGTTCAGGGACTAGCGGCAAAAACATTCAGTACTTC
TRBV7-3,TRBJ2-3,.,.,CASSLVAVGTDTQYF,TGTGCCAGCAGCTTAGTTGCAGTTGGCACAGATACGCAGTATTTT
TRBV7-9,TRBJ1-1,.,.,CASSSRTALNTEAFF,TGTGCCAGCAGCTCTCGGACAGCCTTGAACACTGAAGCTTTCTTT
TRBV6-5,TRBJ1-1,.,.,CASSSKTLNTEAFF,TGTGCCAGCAGTTCTAAAACGCTTAACACTGAAGCTTTCTTT
TRBV28,TRBJ1-5,once,.,CASSFERMVRSVGHF,TGTGCCAGCAGTTTTGAGAGGATGGTTAGATCAGTGGGGCATTTT
TRBV4-3,TRBJ2-7,.,.,CASSQDGRTARAGTIYEQYF,TGCGCCAGCAGCCAAGATGGGCGAACGGCCCGGGCGGGGACGATCTACGAGCAGTACTTC
TRBV5-4,TRBJ2-1,.,.,CASSLALSYEQFF,TGTGCCAGCAGCTTGGCCTTATCCTATGAGCAGTTCTTC
TRBV25-1,TRBJ2-1,.,TRBD1,CASSVGDRGLSEQFF,TGTGCCAGCAGTGTAGGGGACAGGGGGCTTAGTGAGCAGTTCTTC
TRBV30,TRBJ1-2,.,.,CAWNAGIGVSGYTF,TGTGCCTGGAATGCGGGGATTGGAGTCTCTGGCTACACCTTC
TRBV11-3,TRBJ2-1,.,TRBD1,CASSPDRGNEQFF,TGTGCCAGCAGCCCCGACAGGGGAAATGAGCAGTTCTTC
TRBV30,TRBJ1-4,few,.,CAWVGQGTEKLFF,TGTGCCTGGGTGGGACAAGGGACCGAAAAACTGTTTTTT
TRBV7-2,TRBJ1-3,few,TRBD1,CASRGTGAGNTIYF,TGTGCCAGCAGGGGGACAGGGGCTGGAAACACCATATATTTT
TRBV28,TRBJ2-7,few,TRBD2,CASSSTLAGGFYEQYF,TGTGCCAGCAGCTCCACGCTAGCGGGAGGTTTCTACGAGCAGTACTTC
TRBV5-6,TRBJ1-4,.,TRBD1,CASSLAGRGQLEKLFF,TGTGCCAGCAGCTTGGCTGGCAGGGGGCAGCTTGAAAAACTGTTTTTT
TRBV5-1,TRBJ1-1,once,.,CASSLATLNTEAFF,TGCGCCAGCAGCTTGGCAACTCTGAACACTGAAGCTTTCTTT
TRBV6-5,TRBJ2-4,.,TRBD1,CASSYSRPGQGAYQYF,TGTGCCAGCAGTTACTCGAGACCGGGACAGGGGGCATATCAGTACTTC
TRBV6-5,TRBJ2-7,.,.,CASSAGPTYEQYF,TGTGCCAGCAGCGCGGGACCGACCTACGAGCAGTACTTC
TRBV23-1,TRBJ2-1,few,TRBD2,CASSQPRGVSYNEQFF,TGCGCCAGCAGTCAACCCCGGGGGGTTTCCTACAATGAGCAGTTCTTC
TRBV7-2,TRBJ1-1,once,.,CASSLVAGNTEAFF,TGTGCCAGCAGCTTAGTGGCAGGGAACACTGAAGCTTTCTTT
TRBV2,TRBJ2-3,.,.,CASSVQGGGTDTQYF,TGTGCCAGCAGCGTACAGGGTGGGGGCACAGATACGCAGTATTTT
TRBV11-2,TRBJ1-2,.,.,CASSLDQFYGYTF,TGTGCCAGCAGCTTAGATCAGTTCTATGGCTACACCTTC
TRBV6-1,TRBJ2-6,.,.,CASSAGAGANVLTF,TGTGCCAGCAGTGCAGGGGCTGGGGCCAACGTCCTGACTTTC
TRBV27,TRBJ1-2,few,TRBD1,CASSPQGTYGYTF,TGTGCCAGCAGTCCACAGGGGACCTATGGCTACACCTTC
TRBV4-3,TRBJ1-2,.,TRBD1,CASSQDRGLGYTF,TGCGCCAGCAGCCAAGACAGGGGGCTTGGCTACACCTTC
TRBV5-1,TRBJ2-7,once,.,CASSLLGAGEAEQYF,TGCGCCAGCAGCTTGTTGGGGGCGGGAGAGGCCGAGCAGTACTTC
TRBV19,TRBJ1-2,.,TRBD1,CASSVGQAFAYGYTF,TGTGCCAGTAGTGTGGGACAGGCTTTTGCCTATGGCTACACCTTC
TRBV5-1,TRBJ2-4,.,.,CASSLAGVQENIQYF,TGCGCCAGCAGCCTAGCAGGGGTTCAGGAAAACATTCAGTACTTC
TRBV5-1,TRBJ2-2,.,TRBD1,CASSYKGDRASTGELFF,TGCGCCAGCAGTTATAAGGGGGACAGGGCATCCACCGGGGAGCTGTTTTTT
TRBV4-3,TRBJ1-2,.,TRBD1,CASSQDGQGGGYTF,TGCGCCAGCAGCCAGGACGGACAGGGCGGAGGCTACACCTTC
TRBV6-5,TRBJ2-3,.,.,CASGQARSDTQYF,TGTGCCAGCGGTCAGGCCAGGTCAGATACGCAGTATTTT
TRBV19,TRBJ2-1,.,TRBD1,CASSITGGSYNEQFF,TGTGCCAGTAGTATTACAGGGGGGTCCTACAATGAGCAGTTCTTC
TRBV7-2,TRBJ2-7,.,TRBD1,CASSLTPGQGNEQYF,TGTGCCAGCAGCCTCACCCCGGGACAGGGGAACGAGCAGTACTTC
TRBV27,TRBJ2-1,.,.,CASSLTLTPEGNEQFF,TGTGCCAGCAGTTTAACACTAACCCCCGAGGGCAATGAGCAGTTCTTC
TRBV29-1,TRBJ1-1,few,.,CSVAPGSAEAFF,TGCAGCGTTGCCCCGGGGTCCGCTGAAGCTTTCTTT
TRBV18,TRBJ1-3,.,TRBD1,CASSSGQLSGNTIYF,TGTGCCAGCTCATCGGGACAGCTCTCTGGAAACACCATATATTTT
TRBV28,TRBJ1-5,.,.,CASSTSPIPAQHF,TGTGCCAGCAGTACCTCCCCTATTCCGGCCCAGCATTTT